The 9 T cell receptor beta chains given below trace back to one sample, sequenced in a study of tumor-infiltrating lymphocytes in primary liver carcinoma. Starting material of 500 ng total RNA yielded TCR beta cDNA via a constant-region primer. Researchers made the TCR beta libraries by running three nested multiplex PCR rounds with slightly modified ARM-PCR. The first two PCR rounds used TRBV1-TRBV30 primers with a Cbeta primer, 10 cycles each. MiXCR, run by TCRdb on the multiplex PCR reads, gives a single entry per CDR3 protein. The data show fewer than 75,000 distinct CDR3 sequences, 55% to 75% seen once. Investigators took RNA and DNA out together from roughly 21-30 mg of unsorted bulk tissue. What was sequenced was liver tumor tissue from sampling region 2. Subset here: tumor region T2, inferior pole. These receptors were collected from a man between 40 and 49 years old with primary liver carcinoma and hepatitis B virus infection.

Concerning this clonotype: Its ends do not fully match the called genes, so a read error is possible. The gene calls are TRBV29-1 and TRBJ2-1; a possible D gene is TRBD1 (5 bases). Per germline, CDR1 SQVTM and CDR2 ANQGSEA. This CDR3 spans 11 amino acids. The CDR3 loop reads CSVDSNNEQIF. The CDR3 bases are TGCAGCGTAGACAGCAACAATGAGCAGATCTTC.

Comments on this clonotype: Since a much larger clone is just one base distant, this may be a read error. The chain combines TRBV5-1 with TRBJ2-3; a possible D gene is TRBD2 (6 bases). The CDR3 loop spans 15 amino acids. V lost 9 bases to trimming and J lost 1 base, with 18 bases between them. Germline-derived CDR1 and CDR2 are SGHRS and YFSETQ. CDR3 in DNA: TGCGCCATCAATGACGGCGGGATCCGCACAGATACGCAGTATTTT. This translates into CAINDGGIRTDTQYF.

This clonotype has more than one count but fewer than ten. The chain joins TRBV28 to TRBJ2-1; D not resolved. This CDR3 has 14 residues. CDR1 is MDHEN, CDR2 SYDVKM, per germline. V was clipped by 6 bases and J by 3 bases, with 12 bases between them. CDR3 sequence reads: CASSPGGFYNEQFF. CDR3 coding DNA: TGTGCCAGCAGCCCAGGTGGTTTCTACAATGAGCAGTTCTTC.

This clonotype is a singleton in its sample. One end of the junction fails to match germline, which may point to a read error. The rearrangement uses TRBV4-3 and TRBJ2-7; D is perhaps TRBD2 (5 bases). The CDR3 has 15 residues. Germline V gene data show CDR1 as LGHNA and CDR2 as YSLEER. The CDR3 spells CASNQDYEGFYEQYF. For the CDR3, the DNA is TGCGCCAGCAACCAAGATTATGAGGGTTTTTACGAGCAGTACTTC.

As concerns this clonotype: Just one base apart from a much larger clone, this may be a read error. The genes are TRBV29-1 and TRBJ2-2; D may correspond to TRBD1 or TRBD2 (6 bases each). The CDR3 totals 12 residues. Germline loops: CDR1 SQVTM, CDR2 ANQGSEA. The germline V and J ends were trimmed by 6 bases and 7 bases, with 12 bases remaining between them. DNA for the CDR3: TGCAGCGTGCCTGAGGGGGGCGGGGAGCTGTTTTTT. It codes for CSVPEGGGELFF.

Only one count was recorded for this clonotype. The chain is built from TRBV11-2 and TRBJ1-2; D is ambiguous. The CDR3 sequence is 13 residues long. V was pared by 7 bases and J by 8 bases, with 17 bases between. Germline CDR1 and CDR2: SGHAT and FQNNGV. The CDR3 is CASNPLWARGYTF. The CDR3 region has the DNA TGTGCCAGCAACCCCCTTTGGGCCCGCGGCTACACCTTC. The variable domain in full, completed from reference TRBV11-2 and TRBJ1-2, reads EAGVAQSPRYKIIEKRQSVAFWCNPISGHATLYWYQQILGQGPKLLIQFQNNGVVDDSQLPKDRFSAERLKGVDSTLKIQPAKLEDSAVYLCASNPLWARGYTFGSGTRLTVV.

About this clonotype itself: No conserved phenylalanine or tryptophan is present at the end of the CDR3, so a read error is the likely explanation. The gene calls are TRBV29-1 and TRBJ1-1; 7 bases line up with TRBD1. The germline gives CDR1 SQVTM, CDR2 ANQGSEA. The CDR3 is made up of 12 amino acids. The V gene end was trimmed by 4 bases and the J gene end by 6 bases; junction bases not matched to a gene: 5. CDR3 nucleotide sequence: TGCAGCGTTGCCCAGGGGGACGCTGAAGCTTTCATT. This gives the protein CSVAQGDAEAFI.

Comment on this clonotype: At one of its ends the junction is not consistent with the germline gene, which may arise from a read error. This sequence joins TRBV29-1 and TRBJ1-1; D call uncertain. The CDR3 totals 15 residues. Germline V gene data show CDR1 as SQVTM and CDR2 as ANQGSEA. CDR3 nucleotide sequence: TGCAGCGTTGGTGGAGGATGGTGTATGAACACTGAAGCTTTATTT. Protein product: CSVGGGWCMNTEALF.

A note on this clonotype: Germline is not matched at one junction end, which may reflect a read error. This chain connects TRBV29-1 to TRBJ1-1; perhaps TRBD1 as D (6 bases). Germline V gene data show CDR1 as SQVTM and CDR2 as ANQGSEA. There are 15 residues in the CDR3. CDR3: CSVAGGWGMNTEVFF. The CDR3 DNA reads as TGCAGCGTTGCTGGGGGCTGGGGGATGAACACTGAAGTTTTCTTT.